The entry that follows covers one TCR beta chain sequence. Its antigen is undetermined. The data stem from a study of a mutant IDH1 vaccine in newly diagnosed glioma. Study-wide background: Vaccination started 4-6 weeks after radiotherapy alone, or with temozolomide cycles. Treated patients, around 60% male and around 38% female, averaged roughly 43 years of age. Before enrollment, patients got radiotherapy alone, temozolomide alone, or mostly the combination.

V gave up 6 bases and J gave up 4 bases; unmatched junction bases: 4. Germline CDR1 is MNHNS and CDR2 is SASEGT. This CDR3 is built from 15 residues. The method was immunoSEQ multiplex PCR; TCRdb's version includes in-frame clones alone and lacks a portion of them. This table holds 100,000 to 120,000 clones, roughly 90% found once. The time point: week 11, during vaccination. Vaccinated patients received 300 ug of mutant IDH1 20-mer peptide per dose, with topical imiquimod. Patients carried new grade 3 or 4 IDH1-mutant astrocytomas lacking nuclear ATRX. V gene TRBV6-1 combines with J gene TRBJ2-3; 13 bases agree with TRBD2. This sequence originates from a woman between 45 and 60 years old with glioma. The specimen was PBMCs, collected from a glioma patient whose treatment included an IDH1 peptide vaccine. Here the CDR3 DNA reads TGTGCCAGCAGGGAGACTAGCGGGAGGTCAGATACGCAGTATTTT. Protein: CASRETSGRSDTQYF.